This TCR beta chain was identified in a study of molecular identifiers for immune sequencing clone quantification. On the study more broadly: The replicate experiment used RNA from roughly 20,000 or 100,000 naive CD8 cells. This RNA was split into five aliquots, and four of them were sequenced. Study results and caveats: Under 1% of molecules in naive cells, but over 97% of effector molecules, belonged to clones above 20 RNA copies. Because of identical TCR molecules sharing a barcode, sizes of highly expanded clones could be underestimated.

It was with previously described methods and listed TCR primers that bulk TCR libraries were made. TCRdb reprocessed the PCR reads via MiXCR and lists one record per CDR3 protein. The sample shows around 94,000 distinct CDR3 sequences, 35% of them seen only once. The V end lost 5 bases, the J end lost 6 bases, and 17 bases lay between the germline ends. The length of the CDR3 is 15 residues. Germline CDR1 reads SGHTA; CDR2 reads FQGNSA. Only one count was recorded for this clonotype. Its antigen is currently unknown. The TCR was taken from a human donor in good health. Some libraries in this study had Jurkat cell RNA spiked in. Material for sequencing was naive CD8+ T cells from blood, with Jurkat cell RNA spiked in. Stated subset: FACS-sorted CD8+CD4-CCR7+CD45RA+ naive T cells. The chain is built from TRBV7-2 and TRBJ2-1; possible D gene TRBD2, 5 bases. CDR3: CASSGTPRTANEQFF. The CDR3 nucleotides read TGTGCCAGCAGCGGTACCCCCAGGACTGCCAATGAGCAGTTCTTC.